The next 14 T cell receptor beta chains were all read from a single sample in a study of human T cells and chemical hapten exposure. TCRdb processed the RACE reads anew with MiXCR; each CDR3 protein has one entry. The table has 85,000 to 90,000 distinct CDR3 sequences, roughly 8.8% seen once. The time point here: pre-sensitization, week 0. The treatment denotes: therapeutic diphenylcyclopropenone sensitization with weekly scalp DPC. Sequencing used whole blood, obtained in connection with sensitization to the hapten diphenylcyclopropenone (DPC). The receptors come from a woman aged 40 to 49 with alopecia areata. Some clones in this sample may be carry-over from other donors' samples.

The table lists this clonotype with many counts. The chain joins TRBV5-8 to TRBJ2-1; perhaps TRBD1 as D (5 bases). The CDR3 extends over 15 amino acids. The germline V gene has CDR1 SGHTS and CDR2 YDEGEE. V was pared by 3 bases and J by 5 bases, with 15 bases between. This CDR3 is CASSSQGEAHNEQFF. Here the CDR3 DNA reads TGTGCCAGCAGCTCCCAGGGCGAGGCCCACAATGAGCAGTTCTTC.

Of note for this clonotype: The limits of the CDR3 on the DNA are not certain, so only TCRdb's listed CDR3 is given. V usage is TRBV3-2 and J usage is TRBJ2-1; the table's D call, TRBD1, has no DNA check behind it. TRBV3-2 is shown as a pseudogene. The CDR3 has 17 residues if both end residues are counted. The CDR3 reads CASSQFGQGALGGEQFF.

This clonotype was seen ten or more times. The CDR3 spells CASSPGGLRMSRNEQFF. The CDR3 DNA follows: TGTGCCAGCAGCCCCGGAGGACTCCGAATGAGTAGGAATGAGCAGTTCTTC. The gene calls are TRBV7-9 and TRBJ2-1, with D possibly being TRBD2 (5 bases). Trimming removed 5 bases at V and 7 bases at J, with 24 bases between. CDR1 and CDR2 (germline): SEHNR, FQNEAQ (reference sequence). CDR3 size: 17 residues.

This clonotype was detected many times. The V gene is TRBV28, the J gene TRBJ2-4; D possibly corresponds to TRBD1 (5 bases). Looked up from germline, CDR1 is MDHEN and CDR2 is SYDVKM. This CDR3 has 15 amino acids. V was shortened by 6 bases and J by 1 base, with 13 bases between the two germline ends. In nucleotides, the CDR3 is TGTGCCAGCAGCCCCCAGGGATCGGCCAAAAACATTCAGTACTTC. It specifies CASSPQGSAKNIQYF.

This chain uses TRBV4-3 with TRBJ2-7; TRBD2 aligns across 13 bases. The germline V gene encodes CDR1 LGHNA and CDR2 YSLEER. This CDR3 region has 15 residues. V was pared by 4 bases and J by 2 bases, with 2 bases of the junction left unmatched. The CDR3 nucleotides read TGCGCCAGCAGCCCGGGGACTAGCGGGGCCTACGAGCAGTACTTC. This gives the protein CASSPGTSGAYEQYF.

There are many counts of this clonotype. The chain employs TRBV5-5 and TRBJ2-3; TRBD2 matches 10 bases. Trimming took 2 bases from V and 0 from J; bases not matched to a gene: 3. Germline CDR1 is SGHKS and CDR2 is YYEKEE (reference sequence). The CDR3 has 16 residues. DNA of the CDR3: TGTGCCAGCAGCTTTTTACTAGCGGGGAGCACAGATACGCAGTATTTT. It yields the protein CASSFLLAGSTDTQYF. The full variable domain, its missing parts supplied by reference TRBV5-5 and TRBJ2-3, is DAGVTQSPTHLIKTRGQQVTLRCSPISGHKSVSWYQQVLGQGPQFIFQYYEKEERGRGNFPDRFSARQFPNYSSELNVNALLLGDSALYLCASSFLLAGSTDTQYFGPGTRLTVL.

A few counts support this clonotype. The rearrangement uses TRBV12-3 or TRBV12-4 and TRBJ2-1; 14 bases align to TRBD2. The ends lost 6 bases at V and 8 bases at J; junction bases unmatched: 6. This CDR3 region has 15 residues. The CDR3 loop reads CASSRGLAGVDEQFF. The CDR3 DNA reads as TGTGCCAGCAGCCGGGGACTAGCGGGGGTTGATGAGCAGTTCTTC.

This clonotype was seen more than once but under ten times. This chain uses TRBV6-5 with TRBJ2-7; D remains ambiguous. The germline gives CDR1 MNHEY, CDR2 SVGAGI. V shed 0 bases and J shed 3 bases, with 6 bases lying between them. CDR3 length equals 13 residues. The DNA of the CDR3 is TGTGCCAGCAGTTACTCCGTCAGCTACGAGCAGTACTTC. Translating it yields CASSYSVSYEQYF.

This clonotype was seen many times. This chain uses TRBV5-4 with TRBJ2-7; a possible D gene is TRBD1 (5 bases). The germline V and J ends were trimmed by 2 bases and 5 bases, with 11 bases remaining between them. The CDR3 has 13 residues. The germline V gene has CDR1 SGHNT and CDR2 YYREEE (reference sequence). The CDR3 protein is CASSFGRANEQYF. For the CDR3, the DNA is TGTGCCAGCAGCTTCGGCAGGGCGAACGAGCAGTACTTC.

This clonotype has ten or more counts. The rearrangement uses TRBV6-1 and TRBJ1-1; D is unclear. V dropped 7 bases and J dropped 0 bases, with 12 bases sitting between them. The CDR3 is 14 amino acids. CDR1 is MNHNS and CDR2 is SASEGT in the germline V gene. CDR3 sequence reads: CASKIDPLNTEAFF. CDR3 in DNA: TGTGCCAGCAAAATCGACCCACTGAACACTGAAGCTTTCTTT.

The CDR3 nucleotides are TGTGCCATCAGTGAACGGCACCGAGACAAGGGGCGACTCACTGAAGCTTTCTTT. Amino acids: CAISERHRDKGRLTEAFF. The chain is built from TRBV10-3 and TRBJ1-1, with D possibly matching TRBD1 (5 bases). V shed 3 bases and J shed 4 bases, with 24 bases lying between them. Per the germline V gene, CDR1 is ENHRY and CDR2 is SYGVKD. CDR3 length: 18 residues.

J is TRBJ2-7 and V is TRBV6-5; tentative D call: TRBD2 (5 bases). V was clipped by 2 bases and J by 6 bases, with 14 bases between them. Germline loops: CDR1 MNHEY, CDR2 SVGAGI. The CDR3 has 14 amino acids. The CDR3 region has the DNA TGTGCCAGCAGTTACGGAGCGGACCCAAGCGAGCAGTACTTC. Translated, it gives CASSYGADPSEQYF.

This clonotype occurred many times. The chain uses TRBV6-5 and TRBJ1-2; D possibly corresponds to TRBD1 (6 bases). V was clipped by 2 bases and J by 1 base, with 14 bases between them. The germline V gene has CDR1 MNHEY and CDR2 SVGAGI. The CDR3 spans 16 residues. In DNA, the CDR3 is TGTGCCAGCAGTTACACCGTCCAGGGGCTTAACTATGGCTACACCTTC. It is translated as CASSYTVQGLNYGYTF.

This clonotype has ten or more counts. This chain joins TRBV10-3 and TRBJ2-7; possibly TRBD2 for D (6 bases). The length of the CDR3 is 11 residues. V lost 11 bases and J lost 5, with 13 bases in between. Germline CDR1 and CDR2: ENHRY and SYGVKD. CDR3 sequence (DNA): TGTGCCTCTTCCGGGACTGACGAGCAGTACTTC. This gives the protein CASSGTDEQYF.